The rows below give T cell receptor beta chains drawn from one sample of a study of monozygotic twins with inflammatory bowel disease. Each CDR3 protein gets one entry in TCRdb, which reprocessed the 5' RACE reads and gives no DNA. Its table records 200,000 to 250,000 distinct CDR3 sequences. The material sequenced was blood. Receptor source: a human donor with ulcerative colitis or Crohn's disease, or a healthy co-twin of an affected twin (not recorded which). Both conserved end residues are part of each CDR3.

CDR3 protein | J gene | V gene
CASRQGNTEAFF | TRBJ1-1 | TRBV7-9
CASKRLPGQMNTEAFF | TRBJ1-1 | TRBV12-3/TRBV12-4
CASSVDTLSSGNTIYF | TRBJ1-3 | TRBV9
CASSLHPNTGELFF | TRBJ2-2 | TRBV12-3/TRBV12-4
CASSQGGIEAFF | TRBJ1-1 | TRBV3-1
CASTPRALGEMEAFF | TRBJ1-1 | TRBV7-8
CASRPPTGDSNYGYTF | TRBJ1-2 | TRBV6-1
CASSQTIDDSETQYF | TRBJ2-5 | TRBV3-1
CASSLPGGARREETQYF | TRBJ2-5 | TRBV3-1
CASTGAGELFF | TRBJ2-2 | TRBV5-1
CASSSRGTDTQYF | TRBJ2-3 | TRBV25-1
CASTRLGRDTGELFF | TRBJ2-2 | TRBV5-1
CASSLPGPYEQYF | TRBJ2-7 | TRBV7-8
CASSLADMGGYKYGYTF | TRBJ1-2 | TRBV5-1
CATRSGGSIDTQYF | TRBJ2-3 | TRBV15
CASSRGEFGQPQHF | TRBJ1-5 | TRBV7-8
CASSIYRGNQPQHF | TRBJ1-5 | TRBV19
CASSLVRYNEQFF | TRBJ2-1 | TRBV27
CATSDTDQPQHF | TRBJ1-5 | TRBV24-1
CASSLGSKKETQYF | TRBJ2-5 | TRBV5-1
CASSDGGAPHNEQFF | TRBJ2-1 | TRBV5-1
CSARDSGLGTEQYF | TRBJ2-7 | TRBV20-1
CASSQESRSSNQPQHF | TRBJ1-5 | TRBV4-1
CASSPRRDSYGYTF | TRBJ1-2 | TRBV7-6
CASSLLGRGGEQFF | TRBJ2-1 | TRBV5-1
CSVLTVDNEQFF | TRBJ2-1 | TRBV29-1
CAISEEVTLNEKLFF | TRBJ1-4 | TRBV10-3
CASSFQGIDTQYF | TRBJ2-3 | TRBV7-9
CAISPGQTETQYF | TRBJ2-5 | TRBV10-3
CASSFGIAGVETQYF | TRBJ2-5 | TRBV11-2
CSVDRGMNTEAFF | TRBJ1-1 | TRBV29-1
CASSSNSEKLFF | TRBJ1-4 | TRBV11-2
CASSAYGGGKETQYF | TRBJ2-5 | TRBV28
CASSLGRARTNEKLFF | TRBJ1-4 | TRBV11-2
CSARDPWDLSSEQYF | TRBJ2-7 | TRBV20-1
CASSYTGSFNEQFF | TRBJ2-1 | TRBV6-5
CASSREGTTGGREQYF | TRBJ2-7 | TRBV7-8